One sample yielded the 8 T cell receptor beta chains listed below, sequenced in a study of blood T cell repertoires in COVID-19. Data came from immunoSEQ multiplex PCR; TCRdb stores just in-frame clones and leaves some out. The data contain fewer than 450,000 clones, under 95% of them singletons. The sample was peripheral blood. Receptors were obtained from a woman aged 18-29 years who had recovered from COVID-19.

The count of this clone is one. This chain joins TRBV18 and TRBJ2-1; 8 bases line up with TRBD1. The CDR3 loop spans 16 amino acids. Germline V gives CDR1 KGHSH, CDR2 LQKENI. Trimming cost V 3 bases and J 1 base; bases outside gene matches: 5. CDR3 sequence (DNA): TGTGCCAGCTCACCGTCTACAGGGGGATCCTACAATGAGCAGTTCTTC. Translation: CASSPSTGGSYNEQFF.

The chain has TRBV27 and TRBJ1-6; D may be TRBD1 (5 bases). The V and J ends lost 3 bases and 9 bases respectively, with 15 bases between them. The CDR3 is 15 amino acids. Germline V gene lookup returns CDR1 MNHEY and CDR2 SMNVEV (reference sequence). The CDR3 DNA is TGTGCCAGCAGTTTGGTGTCAGGGTCGCGTTCACCCCTCCACTTT. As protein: CASSLVSGSRSPLHF.

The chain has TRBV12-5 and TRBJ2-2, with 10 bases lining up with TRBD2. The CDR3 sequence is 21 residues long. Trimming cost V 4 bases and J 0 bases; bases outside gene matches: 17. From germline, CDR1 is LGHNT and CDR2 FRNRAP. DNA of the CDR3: TGTGCTAGTGGTTGGGCAGAACCGGGACTAGCGATTACTTCGAACACCGGGGAGCTGTTTTTT. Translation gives CASGWAEPGLAITSNTGELFF.

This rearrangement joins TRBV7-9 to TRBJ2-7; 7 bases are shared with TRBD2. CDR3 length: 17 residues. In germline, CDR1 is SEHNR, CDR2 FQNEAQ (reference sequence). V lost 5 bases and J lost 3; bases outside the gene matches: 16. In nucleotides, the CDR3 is TGTGCCAGCAGCCCCCTTCTTGGGGGGGGGAAAGGCTACGAGCAGTACGTC. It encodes CASSPLLGGGKGYEQYV.

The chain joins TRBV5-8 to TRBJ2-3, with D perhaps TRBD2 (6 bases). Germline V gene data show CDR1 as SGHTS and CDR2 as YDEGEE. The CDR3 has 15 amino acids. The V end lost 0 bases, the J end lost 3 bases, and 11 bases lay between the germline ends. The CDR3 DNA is TGTGCCAGCAGCTTGGCGGGAGAGAAAACAGATACGCAGTATTTT. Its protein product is CASSLAGEKTDTQYF.

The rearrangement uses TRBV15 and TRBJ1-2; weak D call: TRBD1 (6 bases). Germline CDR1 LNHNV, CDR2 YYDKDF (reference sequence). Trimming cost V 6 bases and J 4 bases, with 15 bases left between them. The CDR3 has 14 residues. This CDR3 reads CATSPEGDAYGYTF. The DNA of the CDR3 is TGTGCCACCAGTCCCGAGGGGGATGCCTATGGCTACACCTTC.

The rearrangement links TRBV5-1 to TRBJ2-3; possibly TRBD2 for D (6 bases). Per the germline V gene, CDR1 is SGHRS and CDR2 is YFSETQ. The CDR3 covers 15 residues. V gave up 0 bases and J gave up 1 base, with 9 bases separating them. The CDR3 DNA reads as TGCGCCAGCAGCTTGGGACCGGGAGGCACAGATACGCAGTATTTT. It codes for CASSLGPGGTDTQYF.

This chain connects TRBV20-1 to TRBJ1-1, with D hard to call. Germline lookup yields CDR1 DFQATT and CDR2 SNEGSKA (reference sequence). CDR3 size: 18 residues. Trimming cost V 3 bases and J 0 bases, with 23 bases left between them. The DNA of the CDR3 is TGCAGTGCTAGTGAATGGCTCTTGGTCACGGGGTTGAACACTGAAGCTTTCTTT. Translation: CSASEWLLVTGLNTEAFF.